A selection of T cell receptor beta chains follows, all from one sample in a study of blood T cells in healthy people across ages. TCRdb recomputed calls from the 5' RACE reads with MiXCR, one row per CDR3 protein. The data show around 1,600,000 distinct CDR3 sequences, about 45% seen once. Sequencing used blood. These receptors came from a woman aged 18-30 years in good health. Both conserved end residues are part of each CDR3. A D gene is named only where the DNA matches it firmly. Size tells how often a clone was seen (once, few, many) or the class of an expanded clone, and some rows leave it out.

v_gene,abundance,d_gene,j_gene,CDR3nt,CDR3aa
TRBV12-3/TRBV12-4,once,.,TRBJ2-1,TGTGCCAGCAGTCATCCGGACATTCAAGAGACCCAGTTCTTC,CASSHPDIQETQFF
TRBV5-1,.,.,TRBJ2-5,TGCGCCAGCAGCTTGGACGGGACCCAAGAGACCCAGTACTTC,CASSLDGTQETQYF
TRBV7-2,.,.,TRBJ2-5,TGTGCCAGCAGCCCTGTACAGCAAGAGACCCAGTACTTC,CASSPVQQETQYF
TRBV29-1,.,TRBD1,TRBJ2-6,TGCAGCGTTGCAGGGAAGTTGACAGGGGCTGGGGCCAACGTCCTGACTTTC,CSVAGKLTGAGANVLTF
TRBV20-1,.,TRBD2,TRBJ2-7,TGCAGTGCTAGAGTCCCCGGACTAGCGGGCTTGGTCTCCTACGAGCAGTACTTC,CSARVPGLAGLVSYEQYF
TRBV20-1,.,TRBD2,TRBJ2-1,TGCAGTGCTAGGCTTAGCGGGGCCGGCTCCTACAATGAGCAGTTCTTC,CSARLSGAGSYNEQFF
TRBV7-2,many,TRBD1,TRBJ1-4,TGTGCCAGCTCACGGGACAGTAATGAAAAACTGTTTTTT,CASSRDSNEKLFF
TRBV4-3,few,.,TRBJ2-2,TGCGCCAGCAGCCAAGATATCAGTGACCGGGAGCTGTTTTTT,CASSQDISDRELFF
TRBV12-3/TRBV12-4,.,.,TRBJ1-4,TGTGCCAGCAGTTCCTCCATGGGGAGGGCTAATGAAAAACTGTTTTTT,CASSSSMGRANEKLFF
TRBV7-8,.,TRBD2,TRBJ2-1,TGTGCCAGCAGCACCCCCCTTTACCAGACTAGCGGGATTATTAGCAATGAGCAGTTCTTC,CASSTPLYQTSGIISNEQFF
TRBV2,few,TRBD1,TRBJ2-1,TGTGCCAGCAGATCGGGACAGGGAGGCTCCTACAATGAGCAGTTCTTC,CASRSGQGGSYNEQFF
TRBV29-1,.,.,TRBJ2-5,TGCAGCGTTGCAGGACCTGTTGAGCAGTACTTC,CSVAGPVEQYF
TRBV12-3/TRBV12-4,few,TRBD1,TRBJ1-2,TGTGCCAGCAGGGCGACAGGGGTAATCTATGGCTACACCTTC,CASRATGVIYGYTF
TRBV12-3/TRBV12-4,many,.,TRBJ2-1,TGTGCCAGCAGTTTCCCCGGGGTTTACAATGAGCAGTTCTTC,CASSFPGVYNEQFF
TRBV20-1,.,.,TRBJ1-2,TGCAGTGGTACCCCCAATGGCTACACCTTC,CSGTPNGYTF
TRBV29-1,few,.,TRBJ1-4,TGCAGCGTTAAAGGGCCCCGGAGCAGTGAAAAACTGTTTTTT,CSVKGPRSSEKLFF
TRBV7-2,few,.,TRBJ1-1,TGTGCCAGCAGCCGCGCCCGACAGAACACTGAAGCTTTCTTT,CASSRARQNTEAFF
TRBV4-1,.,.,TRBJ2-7,TGCGCCAGCAGCCAAGTACCAGGACTGGCGAGCTACGAGCAGTACTTC,CASSQVPGLASYEQYF
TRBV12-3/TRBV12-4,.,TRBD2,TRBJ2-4,TGTGCCAGCAGTTCCCCCGGTGCTAGCGGGCTCTACAATGAGCAGTACTTC,CASSSPGASGLYNEQYF
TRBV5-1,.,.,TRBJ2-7,TGCGCCAGCAGCTTGTCCAAACCCTTCTACGAGCAGTACTTC,CASSLSKPFYEQYF
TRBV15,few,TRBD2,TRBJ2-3,TGTGCCACCAGCACACCTCCTTTAGCGGGAGGAGTCACAGATACGCAGTATTTT,CATSTPPLAGGVTDTQYF
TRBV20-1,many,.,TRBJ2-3,TGCAGTGCTAGAGTGCAGGGCACAGATACGCAGTATTTT,CSARVQGTDTQYF
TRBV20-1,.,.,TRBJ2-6,TGCAGTGCTAGACCCCCCGGGGGATCTGGGGCCAACGTCCTGACTTTC,CSARPPGGSGANVLTF
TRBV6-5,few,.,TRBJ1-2,TGTGCCAGCAGTTACATCACCGACGGTGCCTATGGCTACACCTTC,CASSYITDGAYGYTF
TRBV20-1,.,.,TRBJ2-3,TGCAGTGCTAGCGATCCTTCTACACCCACAGATACGCAGTATTTT,CSASDPSTPTDTQYF
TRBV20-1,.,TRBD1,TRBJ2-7,TGCAGTGCTAGAGACCGACAGGGGTACGAGCAGTACTTC,CSARDRQGYEQYF
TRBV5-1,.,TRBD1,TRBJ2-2,TGCGCCAGCAGCTTCCGGACAGGAAGGAACACCGGGGAGCTGTTTTTT,CASSFRTGRNTGELFF
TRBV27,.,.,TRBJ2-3,TGTGCCAGCAGTTTTGTAGGGGACACAGATACGCAGTATTTT,CASSFVGDTDTQYF
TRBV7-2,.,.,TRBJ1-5,TGTGCCAGCAGCTTACAGGTGGGGAATCAGCCCCAGCATTTT,CASSLQVGNQPQHF
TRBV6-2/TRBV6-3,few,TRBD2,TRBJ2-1,TGTGCCAGCAGTTACTGGCTAGCGGTCTCCTACAATGAGCAGTTCTTC,CASSYWLAVSYNEQFF
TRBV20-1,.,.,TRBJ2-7,TGCAGTGCTAGCAAGAACACTGCCTACGAGCAGTACTTC,CSASKNTAYEQYF
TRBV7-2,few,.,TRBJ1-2,TGTGCCAGCAGCTTAGAGAGCCCGGGACCTCCAAGGGGCTACACCTTC,CASSLESPGPPRGYTF
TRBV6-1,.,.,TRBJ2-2,TGTGCCAGCAGTGGTCAGGGAAGGAGCACCGGGGAGCTGTTTTTT,CASSGQGRSTGELFF
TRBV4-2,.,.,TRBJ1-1,TGTGCCAGCAGCCAAGAAGGCAGACGAACCCTCACTGAAGCTTTCTTT,CASSQEGRRTLTEAFF
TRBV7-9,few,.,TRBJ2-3,TGTGCCAGCAGCTTAGCGGGGGCAGGGCGGACAGATACGCAGTATTTT,CASSLAGAGRTDTQYF
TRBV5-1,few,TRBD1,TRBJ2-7,TGCGCCAGCACCCAGACAGGGGGCCACTACGAGCAGTACTTC,CASTQTGGHYEQYF
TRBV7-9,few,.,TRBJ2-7,TGTGCCAGCAGCTTTTCCGGGATCGGGTCCTACGAGCAGTACTTC,CASSFSGIGSYEQYF
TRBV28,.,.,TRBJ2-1,TGTGCCAGCAGCCTCCCTCGGGCCGAGCAGTTCTTC,CASSLPRAEQFF
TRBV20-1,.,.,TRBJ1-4,TGCAGTGCTAGAGATAATCTCCGGTGGCCTAATGAAAAACTGTTTTTT,CSARDNLRWPNEKLFF
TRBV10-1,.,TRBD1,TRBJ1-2,TGCGCCAGCAGTGCCGACAGGGTAACCGGCTACACCTTC,CASSADRVTGYTF
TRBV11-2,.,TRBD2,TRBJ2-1,TGTGCCAGCAGCTTAACTAGCGGGAAGAATGAGCAGTTCTTC,CASSLTSGKNEQFF
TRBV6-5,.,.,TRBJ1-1,TGTGCCAGCATGACTCTCGGGGGGAACACTGAAGCTTTCTTT,CASMTLGGNTEAFF
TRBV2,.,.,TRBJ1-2,TGTGCCAGCAGACGGGAGATAAGCTACACCTTC,CASRREISYTF
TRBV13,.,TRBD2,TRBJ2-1,TGTGCCAGCAGCCCCGTCGGGGGGGCTAGGAATGAGCAGTTCTTC,CASSPVGGARNEQFF
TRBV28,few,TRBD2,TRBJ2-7,TGTGCCAGCAAATTTACCACTAGCGGAACCTACGAGCAGTACTTC,CASKFTTSGTYEQYF
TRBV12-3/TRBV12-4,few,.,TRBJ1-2,TGTGCCAGCAGTTCCTCGGACAGTAACTATGGCTACACCTTC,CASSSSDSNYGYTF
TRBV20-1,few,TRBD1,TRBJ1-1,TGCAGTGCTAGTTCCCTTCGACAGGGCGGCACTGAAGCTTTCTTT,CSASSLRQGGTEAFF
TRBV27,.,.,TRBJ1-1,TGTGCCAGCAGTTTCCGGGTTGGGGCGAACACTGAAGCTTTCTTT,CASSFRVGANTEAFF
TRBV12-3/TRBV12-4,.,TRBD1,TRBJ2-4,TGTGCCAGCAGTTTAGCTGGACAGGGGGTTCCCAAAAACATTCAGTACTTC,CASSLAGQGVPKNIQYF